This T cell receptor beta chain was captured in a study of T cell repertoires in cytomegalovirus infection. Background on the study: Public signatures in TCR beta pointed to CMV infection and matching HLA type.

General study results and limits: Cumulative public TCR beta family frequency identified CMV carriers with the relevant HLA.

One entry per CDR3 protein results from TCRdb running MiXCR on the reads. Of fewer than 550,000 distinct CDR3 sequences in the sample, less than 30% are singletons; the top ten hold 13%. This clonotype was recorded many times. Its antigen is still unknown. The sequencing sample was made of PBMCs. The sequence was collected from a human donor in good health (CMV status not recorded). Some clones in this sample may be carry-over from other donors' samples.

CDR3 bases: TGTGCCAGCAGCTCGGGTCGAAGAGAGCAGTTCTTC. Translation gives CASSSGRREQFF. V is TRBV7-6 and J is TRBJ2-1; D gene ambiguous. The CDR3 is 12 residues long. Germline V gives CDR1 SGHVS, CDR2 FNYEAQ. Trimming took 4 bases from V and 10 from J, leaving 11 bases between them.